This paragraph reports one TCR beta chain. No antigen is known for it. The data derive from a study of OX40 agonist ivuxolimab in advanced cancers. General study points: Clonal expansion by week 6 occurred in CD4+ and CD8+ blood T cells (at 0.1 to 3.0 mg/kg).

Repertoires were generated with immunoSEQ multiplex PCR, while TCRdb's copy carries only in-frame clones and drops some. The top ten hold less than 3% of the sample, which has around 75,000 clones, roughly 90% seen once. Per germline, CDR1 SGHNT and CDR2 YYREEE (reference sequence). This CDR3 spans 14 amino acids. Trimming stripped 0 bases from V and 1 base from J, with 7 bases between. Exclusion of a patient followed from autoimmune disease history or systemic immunosuppression. On cycle 4 day 1 and cycle 7 day 1, as well as at baseline, blood was sampled. This material consisted of CD4+ or CD8+ T cells sorted from blood, taken in a trial of the OX40 agonist ivuxolimab. The sequence was obtained from an adult with an advanced solid tumor such as melanoma, head and neck, liver or kidney cancer. The chain employs TRBV5-4 and TRBJ1-1; D is uncertain. CDR3 amino acids: CASSLDLKNTEAFF. The CDR3 nucleotides are TGTGCCAGCAGCTTGGATCTGAAGAACACTGAAGCTTTCTTT.